Described below is a single T cell receptor beta chain sequence and its context. This sample stems from a study of blood T cell repertoires in COVID-19. Study as a whole: Samples of COVID-19 (acute and convalescent) were obtained from the United States, Italy and Spain. The analysed material was cDNA or gDNA that came from T cells, B-cell-depleted T cells, or PBMCs.

Original processing notes: Scientists estimated how many nucleated cells there were by amplifying reference gene primers. Here immunoSEQ multiplex PCR was the method, and the copy in TCRdb shows in-frame clones only, minus some. The DNA gave D and trimming, while V, J and clone size come from that table. This table holds a few hundred thousand clones, around 90% found once. Germline V gene lookup returns CDR1 MNHNY and CDR2 SVGAGI (reference sequence). V dropped 5 bases and J dropped 3; count of bases not matched to a gene: 13. This CDR3 has 18 residues. Sequencing was carried out using peripheral blood. The receptor comes from a woman in her 30s with acute or convalescent COVID-19. The rearrangement uses TRBV6-6 and TRBJ1-2; 12 positions agree with TRBD1. This CDR3 reads CASSRPTGTGGTHYGYTF. CDR3 in DNA: TGTGCCAGCAGTCGGCCGACCGGGACAGGGGGCACTCACTATGGCTACACCTTC.